This TCR beta chain is from a study of low-dose radiotherapy and immunotherapy resistance in tumors (dated by TCRdb to between 2021 and 2022). Study-wide context: In Cohort 1, 0.5 Gy per fraction was delivered every 2 weeks, and a total PTV dose of 6.5 Gy was prescribed. Cohort 2 received 1 Gy per fraction every two weeks, with a total of 13 Gy over 26 weeks. Nivolumab was administered intravenously as a 240 mg flat dose every two weeks, and ipilimumab was administered intravenously at 1 mg/kg every six weeks. Every two weeks, patients got intravenous cyclophosphamide at 200 mg/m2, given one day ahead of each radiation and immunotherapy administration. Patients took aspirin 300 mg orally once daily for four cycles, starting on cycle 1 day 1. Randomization of trial participants into treatment groups was not performed. Eight patients were included in the translational analysis, namely three from the first dose cohort plus the first five from the second dose cohort.

For CDR1 and CDR2, the germline V gene lists SGHRS and YFSETQ. V is cut by 0 bases and J by 2 bases, and the space between the germline ends is 8 bases. The CDR3 runs 14 amino acids, cysteine and phenylalanine included. Solely the CDR3 DNA is kept, with 42 bases framed from the first base. The time point tag for this specimen amounts to: after trial treatment. The treatment or condition label corresponds to: LDRT plus nivolumab, ipilimumab, low-dose cyclophosphamide and aspirin (RACIN trial). The donors came from RACIN, which was a single-arm phase I dose-escalation trial that paired nivolumab and ipilimumab with aspirin, low-dose cyclophosphamide and low-dose radiotherapy. To be eligible, a patient needed to have an advanced solid tumor that was TIL-negative. The reads were generated on an Illumina HiSeq 2500. First-strand cDNA was synthesized using Superscript III and a set of TRAV- and TRBV-specific primers, so that both TCRalpha and TCRbeta chains were covered. TCRs were amplified with Phusion for approximately 19 PCR cycles using a constant-region primer together with the adapter attached to the V primers. Amplification of the isolated mRNA was done with the MessageAmp II aRNA Amplification Kit, which involved an approximately 16-hour in vitro transcription at 37 degrees C. mRNA for TCR sequencing was isolated with the Dynabeads mRNA DIRECT Purification Kit. A second 25-cycle Phusion PCR added indexed Illumina adapters, and products were purified with AMPure XP beads. Under the source paper's analysis protocol: Custom Perl scripts pooled TCR sequences encoding the same protein, removed out-of-frame sequences and computed each clonotype's abundance. TCR sequences supported by only a single read were excluded from analysis. Among the metrics used to describe the repertoires were Shannon entropy, Gini index, clonality, richness, and the frequency of TCRs shared between repertoires. The public sequencing data were trimmed at Q25 with fastp and processed into clonotypes with MiXCR by TCRdb, which kept only in-frame beta chains. For every CDR3 protein sequence, its rows merge into one entry that carries the most common genes and DNA. These V and J calls rely on TCRdb rather than the paper's analysis. The sample table holds just over 90,000 distinct CDR3 sequences, of which 20% to 25% were seen once. The top ten constitute roughly 13% of the sample.

This clonotype was counted many times. The clone's antigen remains unknown. Base qualities are not recorded, but no much larger clone differs from it by a single base. The sample here was PBMCs, taken after low-dose radiotherapy plus immunotherapy. The sequence is built from TRBV5-1 and TRBJ2-5, with the D gene not clear enough to name. This TCR derives from a female donor with ovarian cancer. The CDR3 is CASSLGGPQETQYF. The nucleotide sequence is given as TGCGCCAGCAGCTTGGGTGGGCCACAAGAGACCCAGTACTTC. Extended through the reference TRBV5-1 and TRBJ2-5 proteins, this CDR3 yields the full variable domain: KAGVTQTPRYLIKTRGQQVTLSCSPISGHRSVSWYQQTPGQGLQFLFEYFSETQRNKGNFPGRFSGRQFSNSRSEMNVSTLELGDSALYLCASSLGGPQETQYFGPGTRLLVL.